Listed here are 20 T cell receptor beta chains from one sample, sequenced in a study of T cells expressing NK-cell markers. TCRdb reprocessed the 5' RACE reads, with one entry per CDR3 protein and no DNA. The table lists 450,000 to 600,000 distinct CDR3 sequences. The specimen sequenced was blood T cells: a sorted CD56 or NKG2C T cell subset, CD4+ or CD8+ T cells, or bulk PBMC T cells (not recorded which). Receptors originate from a young man in good health.

The V and J genes are TRBV6-5 and TRBJ1-1; as DNA is missing, the TRBD1 call by TCRdb cannot be tested. CDR1 and CDR2 from the germline V gene are MNHEY and SVGAGI. The CDR3 runs to 18 residues. The CDR3 region is CASSLSVGWGEMNTEAFF.

The chain employs TRBV2 and TRBJ2-3; TCRdb selects TRBD2, and the lack of DNA leaves this call unchecked. This CDR3 comprises 17 residues. The germline CDR1 and CDR2 sequences are SNHLY and FYNNEI. The CDR3 sequence: CASSEAWTSGIFGTQYF.

The V call is TRBV7-2, the J call TRBJ1-1; TCRdb outputs TRBD1, but without DNA this stays unchecked. CDR3 length: 17 residues. CDR1 is SGHTA and CDR2 is FQGNSA in the germline V gene. The CDR3 here is CASSVWTGGLVNTEAFF.

The rearrangement joins TRBV5-1 to TRBJ1-2; without DNA, the TCRdb call of TRBD1 cannot be checked. CDR3 size: 14 residues. Per the germline V gene, CDR1 is SGHRS and CDR2 is YFSETQ. The CDR3 loop reads CASSLAGESYGYTF.

This chain uses TRBV4-3 with TRBJ2-1; the D call of TRBD1 rests on TCRdb alone, since no DNA is present to check it. This CDR3 has 18 amino acids. CDR1 LGHNA and CDR2 YSLEER come from the germline V gene. The chain's CDR3 is CASSQDLAGGPLQDEQFF.

The chain carries TRBV12-3 or TRBV12-4 and TRBJ2-5; TCRdb's D call, TRBD2, is unchecked because there is no DNA. The CDR3 length is 16 residues. CDR3: CASSPGRLAGQETQYF.

V is TRBV4-1 and J is TRBJ1-4. The CDR3 length is 15 residues. Germline V gene data show CDR1 as MGHRA and CDR2 as YSYEKL. The CDR3 reads CASSHLEGSHEKLFF.

This chain connects TRBV6-5 to TRBJ2-1. The CDR3 covers 11 residues. Germline loops: CDR1 MNHEY, CDR2 SVGAGI. The CDR3 spells CASSSSTRRFF.

The chain combines TRBV28 with TRBJ2-3; the D call from TCRdb, TRBD1, cannot be confirmed without DNA. The CDR3 loop spans 17 amino acids. Germline V gene data show CDR1 as MDHEN and CDR2 as SYDVKM. The CDR3 region is CASSKLTMGGPTDTQYF.

The rearrangement joins TRBV6-2 or TRBV6-3 to TRBJ2-1; no DNA is available, so the TRBD1 call from TCRdb remains unchecked. CDR3 length: 12 residues. Germline CDR1 is MNHEY and CDR2 is SVGEGT. CDR3 sequence: CAIKTGAHEQFF.

The chain employs TRBV6-1 and TRBJ1-5. This CDR3 comprises 18 residues. CDR1 is MNHNS and CDR2 is SASEGT in the germline V gene. CDR3 residues: CASSEAHRGSYSNQPQHF.

The genes are TRBV10-3 and TRBJ2-2; TCRdb calls TRBD2, which cannot be checked without DNA. The germline CDR1 and CDR2 sequences are ENHRY and SYGVKD. The CDR3 length is 16 residues. CDR3: CAIGLAGGPGAGELFF.

The rearrangement uses TRBV12-3 or TRBV12-4 and TRBJ2-1; the TCRdb call, TRBD1, lacks DNA for checking. This CDR3 is 16 amino acids long. The CDR3 sequence: CASSSSPGHPYNEQFF.

This chain connects TRBV5-5 to TRBJ2-3; TCRdb calls TRBD1, which cannot be checked without DNA. Germline CDR1 SGHKS, CDR2 YYEKEE (reference sequence). The length of the CDR3 is 14 residues. The CDR3 sequence is CASSFGLRADTQYF. The full variable domain, in which reference TRBV5-5 and TRBJ2-3 provide the parts outside the CDR3, is DAGVTQSPTHLIKTRGQQVTLRCSPISGHKSVSWYQQVLGQGPQFIFQYYEKEERGRGNFPDRFSARQFPNYSSELNVNALLLGDSALYLCASSFGLRADTQYFGPGTRLTVL.

The chain carries TRBV5-1 and TRBJ2-1. The CDR3 is 15 amino acids. Germline V gene lookup returns CDR1 SGHRS and CDR2 YFSETQ. This CDR3 reads CASSLDPWANNEQFF. Together with reference TRBV5-1 and TRBJ2-1, the CDR3 gives the full variable domain: KAGVTQTPRYLIKTRGQQVTLSCSPISGHRSVSWYQQTPGQGLQFLFEYFSETQRNKGNFPGRFSGRQFSNSRSEMNVSTLELGDSALYLCASSLDPWANNEQFFGPGTRLTVL.

The gene calls are TRBV7-9 and TRBJ2-1; TCRdb returns TRBD1, unconfirmable since there is no DNA. The germline CDR1 and CDR2 sequences are SEHNR and FQNEAQ (reference sequence). The CDR3 has 14 residues. The CDR3: CASSLLTGGSEQFF.

Here the CDR3 reads CASSQTSFGGRDTQYF. The chain has TRBV16 and TRBJ2-3; the TCRdb D gene call, TRBD2, has no DNA to confirm it. The CDR3 extends over 16 amino acids. Germline V CDR1 and CDR2: KGHSY, FQNENV.

J is TRBJ1-1 and V is TRBV18. This CDR3 spans 12 amino acids. Germline V gene lookup returns CDR1 KGHSH and CDR2 LQKENI. CDR3 sequence: CASSPWTDEAFF.

The chain has TRBV20-1 and TRBJ2-4; with no DNA, the TCRdb D assignment of TRBD1 cannot be verified. CDR3 size: 13 residues. Germline V gene lookup returns CDR1 DFQATT and CDR2 SNEGSKA (reference sequence). This CDR3 reads CSAPGTGDGIQYF.

CDR3 protein: CASSLEAAREDNEQFF. V and J are TRBV7-6 and TRBJ2-1; TCRdb returns TRBD2, unconfirmable since there is no DNA. The CDR3 has 16 amino acids. Germline CDR1 and CDR2: SGHVS and FNYEAQ. The full variable domain, in which reference TRBV7-6 and TRBJ2-1 provide the parts outside the CDR3, is GAGVSQSPRYKVTKRGQDVALRCDPISGHVSLYWYRQALGQGPEFLTYFNYEAQQDKSGLPNDRFSAERPEGSISTLTIQRTEQRDSAMYRCASSLEAAREDNEQFFGPGTRLTVL.